This is a list of T cell receptor beta chains from one sample in a study of healthy donors' naive CD4 and CD8 T cells. TCRdb recomputed calls from the reads with MiXCR, one row per CDR3 protein. Here the sample spans approximately 200,000 distinct CDR3 sequences, around three quarters being singletons. Sequencing was carried out using naive CD4+ and CD8+ T cells sorted from blood, pooled from several donors. Receptor source: a pool of human donors in good health; the sample pools cells from several healthy donors. Each CDR3 is given with its conserved first and last residue. Fields, in order: CDR3 protein, CDR3 DNA, CDR3 length, D gene, J gene, clone size, V gene. The D gene is left open where the match is weak. Expanded clones are given a class, and other clones once, few, many or no size at all.

CASSQDRVPQETQYF | TGTGCCAGCAGCCAAGACAGGGTACCACAAGAGACCCAGTACTTC | 15 | NA | TRBJ2-5 | NA | TRBV14
CSAIGTSGRKGTYEQYF | TGCAGCGCAATCGGGACTAGCGGGAGGAAAGGCACCTACGAGCAGTACTTC | 17 | TRBD2 | TRBJ2-7 | NA | TRBV29-1
CSVDAGGTDTQYF | TGCAGCGTTGATGCAGGAGGCACAGATACGCAGTATTTT | 13 | NA | TRBJ2-3 | NA | TRBV29-1
CASSYSGGWGNTIYF | TGTGCCAGCAGTTACTCAGGGGGCTGGGGAAACACCATATATTTT | 15 | TRBD1 | TRBJ1-3 | few | TRBV6-5
CSVVDPFRDLNEQFF | TGCAGCGTCGTTGACCCTTTCCGAGACCTCAATGAGCAGTTCTTC | 15 | NA | TRBJ2-1 | NA | TRBV29-1
CAWSVTSIEQFF | TGTGCCTGGAGTGTAACTAGCATTGAGCAGTTCTTC | 12 | NA | TRBJ2-1 | NA | TRBV30
CASSIAVNTEAFF | TGTGCCAGTAGTATAGCAGTTAACACTGAAGCTTTCTTT | 13 | NA | TRBJ1-1 | few | TRBV19
CATSTGGLYSGANVLTF | TGTGCCACTTCGACAGGGGGCCTCTACTCTGGGGCCAACGTCCTGACTTTC | 17 | TRBD1 | TRBJ2-6 | NA | TRBV27
CASSLEAGRARETQYF | TGTGCCAGCAGCTTGGAGGCCGGGAGGGCGCGAGAGACCCAGTACTTC | 16 | TRBD2 | TRBJ2-5 | NA | TRBV5-5
CASSNTGGLEKLFF | TGTGCCAGTAGTAATACAGGGGGCCTTGAAAAACTGTTTTTT | 14 | TRBD1 | TRBJ1-4 | NA | TRBV19
CASSYAWQVVETQYF | TGTGCCAGCAGTTACGCCTGGCAGGTCGTCGAGACCCAGTACTTC | 15 | NA | TRBJ2-5 | once | TRBV6-6
CASSYPTDGRGEQYF | TGTGCCAGCAGTTACCCGACGGATGGACGGGGAGAGCAGTACTTC | 15 | NA | TRBJ2-7 | NA | TRBV6-5
CASSLGTNEKLFF | TGTGCCAGCAGCTTAGGTACAAATGAAAAACTGTTTTTT | 13 | NA | TRBJ1-4 | NA | TRBV11-2
CASSLSIGTVDGYTF | TGTGCCAGCAGTTTATCGATAGGGACGGTGGATGGCTACACCTTC | 15 | NA | TRBJ1-2 | NA | TRBV27
CASHRTADNQPQHF | TGTGCCAGCCATCGGACAGCGGACAATCAGCCCCAGCATTTT | 14 | NA | TRBJ1-5 | NA | TRBV19
CASSMVPPLTDSPLHF | TGTGCCAGTAGTATGGTACCGCCGTTGACCGATTCACCCCTCCACTTT | 16 | NA | TRBJ1-6 | NA | TRBV19
CAWRWGLQTISYNEQFF | TGTGCCTGGAGGTGGGGGCTACAGACTATCTCCTACAATGAGCAGTTCTTC | 17 | NA | TRBJ2-1 | few | TRBV30
CASSLEASSYNEQFF | TGTGCCAGCAGTCTGGAGGCCAGCTCCTACAATGAGCAGTTCTTC | 15 | NA | TRBJ2-1 | NA | TRBV6-5
CATGSYNQPQHF | TGTGCCACCGGGTCCTACAATCAGCCCCAGCATTTT | 12 | NA | TRBJ1-5 | NA | TRBV6-5
CASSEAAVTDTQYF | TGTGCCAGCAGTGAAGCAGCGGTAACAGATACGCAGTATTTT | 14 | NA | TRBJ2-3 | NA | TRBV2
CASSMDRGILADTQYF | TGTGCCAGCTCAATGGACAGGGGAATCCTCGCAGATACGCAGTATTTT | 16 | TRBD1 | TRBJ2-3 | NA | TRBV18
CASRSLPADYQPQHF | TGTGCCAGCCGTAGCCTCCCAGCAGACTATCAGCCCCAGCATTTT | 15 | NA | TRBJ1-5 | NA | TRBV6-2/TRBV6-3
CASIRQMNTEAFF | TGTGCCAGCATTAGACAGATGAACACTGAAGCTTTCTTT | 13 | NA | TRBJ1-1 | once | TRBV2
CASSRNTGELFF | TGTGCCAGCAGCAGAAACACCGGGGAGCTGTTTTTT | 12 | NA | TRBJ2-2 | NA | TRBV12-3/TRBV12-4
CSVEPRPGGGYEQFF | TGCAGCGTTGAGCCCCGACCAGGGGGCGGGTATGAGCAGTTCTTC | 15 | TRBD1 | TRBJ2-1 | once | TRBV29-1
CSVESRGLAVYNEQFF | TGCAGCGTTGAATCGAGGGGGCTAGCTGTCTACAATGAGCAGTTCTTC | 16 | TRBD1 | TRBJ2-1 | NA | TRBV29-1
CAWSVQGSYEQYF | TGTGCCTGGAGTGTACAGGGCTCCTACGAGCAGTACTTC | 13 | NA | TRBJ2-7 | few | TRBV30
CASSLFPGLAGVHEQFF | TGTGCCAGCAGCTTGTTTCCCGGACTAGCGGGAGTTCATGAGCAGTTCTTC | 17 | TRBD2 | TRBJ2-1 | NA | TRBV5-4
CASSELTGTEIGNQPQHF | TGTGCCAGTAGTGAATTGACCGGGACCGAGATCGGCAATCAGCCCCAGCATTTT | 18 | NA | TRBJ1-5 | NA | TRBV19
CASSYRSSFAANEQFF | TGTGCCAGCAGTTACAGGTCGAGTTTTGCCGCCAATGAGCAGTTCTTC | 16 | NA | TRBJ2-1 | NA | TRBV6-5
CASSFGWRETQYF | TGTGCCAGCAGTTTCGGGTGGAGGGAGACCCAGTACTTC | 13 | NA | TRBJ2-5 | NA | TRBV5-6
CASSIAGATYEQYF | TGTGCCAGTAGTATTGCCGGAGCTACCTACGAGCAGTACTTC | 14 | NA | TRBJ2-7 | once | TRBV19
CANDLTGPSNQPQHF | TGTGCCAACGACCTGACAGGGCCTAGCAATCAGCCCCAGCATTTT | 15 | TRBD1 | TRBJ1-5 | NA | TRBV27
CSARDGGQVSYEQYF | TGCAGTGCTAGAGATGGGGGACAGGTCTCCTACGAGCAGTACTTC | 15 | TRBD1 | TRBJ2-7 | few | TRBV20-1
CSVVSPSYEQYF | TGCAGCGTTGTATCCCCCTCCTACGAGCAGTACTTC | 12 | NA | TRBJ2-7 | NA | TRBV29-1
CASSPTGKETQYF | TGTGCCAGCAGTCCAACAGGGAAAGAGACCCAGTACTTC | 13 | NA | TRBJ2-5 | NA | TRBV6-5
CSVGGSGGYNEQFF | TGCAGCGTTGGAGGGTCCGGGGGATACAATGAGCAGTTCTTC | 14 | NA | TRBJ2-1 | NA | TRBV29-1
CASSFTGISYEQYF | TGTGCCAGCAGTTTTACCGGGATATCCTACGAGCAGTACTTC | 14 | NA | TRBJ2-7 | NA | TRBV6-5
CASSDGVQPQHF | TGTGCCAGTAGTGATGGGGTTCAGCCCCAGCATTTT | 12 | NA | TRBJ1-5 | NA | TRBV19
CAWSKDRAGGTEAFF | TGTGCCTGGAGTAAAGACCGTGCAGGCGGGACTGAAGCTTTCTTT | 15 | NA | TRBJ1-1 | NA | TRBV30
CSVVDTTGQYF | TGCAGCGTTGTTGATACGACTGGGCAGTACTTC | 11 | NA | TRBJ2-7 | NA | TRBV29-1